Sequencing of this TCR beta chain was carried out in a study of OX40 agonist ivuxolimab in advanced cancers. Looking at the study overall: Ivuxolimab, which targeted the costimulatory receptor OX40 (CD134), was an agonistic, fully human IgG2 monoclonal antibody. In the dose-escalation cohort, 70% to 90% of patients were male, and the mean age was around 60 years with a range of roughly 20 to 79. Prior anti-PD-1, anti-PD-L1 or anti-CTLA-4 therapy was permitted, and checkpoint inhibitors had been received by roughly 40% of dose-escalation patients. Partial responses occurred in three dose-escalation patients: two with cutaneous melanoma and one with hepatocellular carcinoma. The purpose of peripheral TCRbeta sequencing was to test whether ivuxolimab changed TCR sequence diversity and led to clonal T-cell expansion. Intravenous ivuxolimab was administered to patients every 2 weeks at six dose levels: 0.01, 0.1, 0.3, 1.5, 3 and 10 mg/kg. The paper reports the monotherapy dose-escalation portion (N ≈ 50 patients) of the phase I ivuxolimab trial. Of the approximately 54 dose-escalation patients, hepatocellular carcinoma was present in about 20, melanoma in approximately 15, renal cell carcinoma in 9 and head and neck cancer in 9.

In the germline V gene (reference sequence), CDR1 corresponds to MNHEY and CDR2 to SMNVEV. V ends up 2 bases short and J 4 bases short, with an unmatched junction base count of 14. From cysteine to phenylalanine, the CDR3 is 17 amino acids long. Left in the record is the CDR3 DNA by itself, 51 bases read in frame from the first base. Patients with autoimmune disease history or receiving systemic immunosuppression were excluded from the trial. In every dose cohort, peripheral blood was drawn for TCR sequencing at baseline, cycle 4 day 1, and cycle 7 day 1. Samples were obtained from an open-label, multicenter, first-in-human phase I dose-escalation trial of ivuxolimab. Adults with locally advanced or metastatic melanoma, renal cell carcinoma, hepatocellular carcinoma or head and neck squamous cell carcinoma were enrolled in the trial. CD4+ and CD8+ T cells were sorted separately from peripheral blood before TCR sequencing.

Genomic DNA was isolated from the sorted cells so that the TCRbeta CDR3 region could be sequenced. TCRbeta CDR3 regions were sequenced using the immunoSEQ Assay. In its TCRdb copy, this immuneACCESS table keeps in-frame sequences only and misses some clones. Where compared with another copy, unresolved V genes explain less than half of these, and the others have no known cause. In all, the sample holds about 64,000 clones, and over 80% of those were seen once. Over 2.5% of the sample goes to the ten largest clones. Study-wide findings and limitations: The antigen specificity of the clonally expanded peripheral T cells was not determined. Partial responders in the 0.1-3.0 mg/kg groups had among the lowest normalized peripheral clonal expansion, especially among CD8+ T cells. At doses from 0.1 to 3.0 mg/kg, clonal expansion was seen in both CD4+ and CD8+ blood T cells between baseline and week 6. Low levels of normalized T-cell clonal expansion were also seen in some patients who did not respond. After ivuxolimab, CD8+ T cells had more expanded clones than CD4+ T cells on average.

Remarks on this clone: It has no known antigen specificity. One base away there is no much larger clone; base qualities are not given.

The V and J genes are TRBV27 and TRBJ2-7, and 7 bases in between align with TRBD1. This specimen consisted of CD4+ or CD8+ T cells sorted from blood, obtained in a trial of the OX40 agonist ivuxolimab. The source of this sequence is an adult with an advanced solid tumor such as melanoma, head and neck, liver or kidney cancer. The sequence in DNA is TGTGCCAGCAGTTTAAGGGGGCTTGGCGTGGATTCTTACGAGCAGTACTTC. Translated, it gives CASSLRGLGVDSYEQYF.